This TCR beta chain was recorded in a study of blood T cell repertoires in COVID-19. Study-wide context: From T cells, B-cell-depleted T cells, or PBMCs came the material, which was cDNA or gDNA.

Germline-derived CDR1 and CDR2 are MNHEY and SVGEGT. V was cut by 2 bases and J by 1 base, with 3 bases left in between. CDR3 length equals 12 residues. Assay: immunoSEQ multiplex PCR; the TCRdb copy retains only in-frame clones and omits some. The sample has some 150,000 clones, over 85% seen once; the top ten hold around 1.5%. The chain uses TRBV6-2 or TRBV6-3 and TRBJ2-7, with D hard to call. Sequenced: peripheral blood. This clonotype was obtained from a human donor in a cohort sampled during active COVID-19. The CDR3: CASSYQSYEQYF. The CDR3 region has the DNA TGTGCCAGCAGTTACCAGTCCTACGAGCAGTACTTC.